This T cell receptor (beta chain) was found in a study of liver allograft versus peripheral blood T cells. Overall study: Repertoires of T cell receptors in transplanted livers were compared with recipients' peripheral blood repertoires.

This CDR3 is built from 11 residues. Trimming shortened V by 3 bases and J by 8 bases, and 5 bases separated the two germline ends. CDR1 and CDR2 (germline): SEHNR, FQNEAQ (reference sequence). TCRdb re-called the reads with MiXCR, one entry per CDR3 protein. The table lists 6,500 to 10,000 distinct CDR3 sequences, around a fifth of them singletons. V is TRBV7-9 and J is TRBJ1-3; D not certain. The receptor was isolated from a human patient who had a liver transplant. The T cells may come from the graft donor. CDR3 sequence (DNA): TGTGCCAGCAGCTTTGGTGACACCATATATTTT. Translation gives CASSFGDTIYF.